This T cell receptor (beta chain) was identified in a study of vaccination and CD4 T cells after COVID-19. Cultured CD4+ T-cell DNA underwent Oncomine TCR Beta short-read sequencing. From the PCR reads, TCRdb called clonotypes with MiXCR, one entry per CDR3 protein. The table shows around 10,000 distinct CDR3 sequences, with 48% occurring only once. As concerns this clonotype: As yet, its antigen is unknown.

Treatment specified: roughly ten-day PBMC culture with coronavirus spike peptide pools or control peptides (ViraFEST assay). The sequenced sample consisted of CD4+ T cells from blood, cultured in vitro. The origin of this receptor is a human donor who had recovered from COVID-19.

The CDR3 nucleotides read TGTGCCAGCAGTGAGGCAGGGTTAGGGTCACCCCTCCACTTT. The encoded protein is CASSEAGLGSPLHF. This sequence joins TRBV6-1 and TRBJ1-6; tentative D call: TRBD1 (5 bases). This CDR3 is built from 14 residues. CDR1 is MNHNS and CDR2 is SASEGT in the germline V gene. Trimming cost V 3 bases and J 10 bases, with 13 bases left between them.